This T cell receptor beta chain stems from a study of T cells in narcolepsy. Findings and limits, study-wide: Blood of same and different patients, but not healthy controls, reportedly held recurring autoreactive clonotypes. HCRT-specific and TRIB2-specific autoreactive clonotypes appeared among same-patient CSF and blood CD4+ clonotypes.

For this clone: Its antigen is currently unknown.

Germline values: CDR1 SGHRS, CDR2 YFSETQ. The CDR3 has 10 amino acids. The V end lost 4 bases, the J end lost 11 bases, and 8 bases lay between the germline ends. The data were produced by immunoSEQ multiplex PCR, yet TCRdb's version contains in-frame clones alone and is incomplete. The data contain about 34,000 clones, more than 75% of them singletons. This clonotype was obtained from a human donor with narcolepsy. Sequenced: CD45RA- memory CD4+ T cells from PBMCs. This chain links TRBV5-1 with TRBJ2-3, with a possible D match to TRBD1 (6 bases). Here the CDR3 reads CASSGTRQYF. CDR3 in DNA: TGCGCCAGCAGCGGGACAAGGCAGTATTTT.